Below, 29 T cell receptor beta chains from the same sample are listed, as sequenced in a study of shared clonotypes between healthy human individuals. Assay: immunoSEQ multiplex PCR; the TCRdb copy retains only in-frame clones and omits some. The data hold around 650,000 clones, with about 96% observed a single time. Terminally differentiated effector memory CD45RA+ cells were excluded by CCR7 positive selection of CD45RO-negative cells. Material for sequencing was naive CD8+ T cells sorted from blood. These receptors were obtained from a woman aged 30 to 39 in good health.

This chain joins TRBV27 and TRBJ2-6; D tentatively reads TRBD1 or TRBD2 (5 bases each). Trimming took 8 bases from V and 0 from J, leaving 14 bases between them. CDR3 size: 16 residues. The germline CDR1 and CDR2 sequences are MNHEY and SMNVEV (reference sequence). The CDR3 sequence is CASSGPNLSGANVLTF. The CDR3 DNA sequence: TGTGCCAGCTCGGGACCGAACCTCTCTGGGGCCAACGTCCTGACTTTC.

The J gene is TRBJ2-7, the V gene TRBV19; 9 bases line up with TRBD1. The CDR3 covers 15 residues. The J segment lost 0 bases and the V segment lost 5 bases, leaving 5 bases of the junction unmatched. Germline values: CDR1 LNHDA, CDR2 SQIVND (reference sequence). CDR3 region: CASSPQGAFSYEQYF. In nucleotides, the CDR3 is TGTGCCAGTAGTCCACAGGGGGCGTTCTCCTACGAGCAGTACTTC.

The J gene is TRBJ2-5, the V gene TRBV6-1; D unresolved. The J call is uncertain, as TRBJ2-7 better fits the DNA end. Per germline, CDR1 MNHNS and CDR2 SASEGT. The CDR3 is 12 amino acids. The CDR3 DNA reads as TGTGCCAGCCCCGAGATAGGTCCCGAGCAGTACTTC. Translation gives CASPEIGPEQYF.

The V call is TRBV13, the J call TRBJ1-2, with a possible D match to TRBD1 (5 bases). CDR3 length: 15 residues. V shed 0 bases and J shed 8 bases, with 16 bases lying between them. Germline CDR1 PRHDT, CDR2 FYEKMQ (reference sequence). The CDR3, as DNA: TGTGCCAGCAGCTTAGGTTTGACTAGGGGTCTCGGCTACACCTTC. It encodes CASSLGLTRGLGYTF.

The table lists this clone with a count of one. The V gene is TRBV2, the J gene TRBJ2-5; 12 nucleotides align to TRBD2. Germline V gives CDR1 SNHLY, CDR2 FYNNEI. The trim removed 1 base at V and 5 bases at J, leaving 8 bases unmatched. The CDR3 length is 17 residues. CDR3 sequence: CASSEDVTSGSGETQYF. CDR3 nucleotide sequence: TGTGCCAGCAGTGAAGACGTGACTAGCGGGAGCGGGGAGACCCAGTACTTC.

The V gene is TRBV4-2, the J gene TRBJ2-5; 14 nucleotides align to TRBD2. The DNA end lines up better with TRBJ2-7; the J call may be wrong. This CDR3 region has 17 residues. Germline assignment: CDR1 LGHNA and CDR2 YNFKEQ. The DNA of the CDR3 is TGTGCCAGCAGCCAAGCTAGGACTAGCGGGAGGTCCTACGAGCAGTACTTC. It encodes CASSQARTSGRSYEQYF.

The J gene is TRBJ1-5, the V gene TRBV5-4; TRBD1 aligns across 7 bases. CDR1 is SGHNT, CDR2 YYREEE, per germline (reference sequence). CDR3 length equals 17 residues. Trimming cost V 0 bases and J 0 bases; bases outside gene matches: 6. Here the CDR3 reads CASSLGQGPCSNQPQHF. CDR3 nucleotides: TGTGCCAGCAGCTTGGGACAGGGCCCGTGTAGCAATCAGCCCCAGCATTTT.

The chain links TRBV7-8 to TRBJ2-1, with 7 bases lining up with TRBD2. CDR1 and CDR2 (germline): SGHVS, FQNEAQ. The trim removed 1 base at V and 2 bases at J, leaving 5 bases unmatched. The CDR3 length is 16 residues. CDR3 residues: CASSLEGSGTYNEQFF. In DNA form, the CDR3 reads TGTGCCAGCAGCTTAGAGGGGAGCGGGACCTACAATGAGCAGTTCTTC.

V is TRBV30 and J is TRBJ1-2; 11 nucleotides align to TRBD1. Germline V gene sequence: CDR1 GTSNPN, CDR2 SVGIG (reference sequence). This CDR3 region has 15 residues. V shed 2 bases, J shed 3 bases, and the junction held 5 bases outside the gene matches. The CDR3 DNA reads as TGTGCCTGGAGTCCGGGACAGGGGGTTGACTATGGCTACACCTTC. Its translation: CAWSPGQGVDYGYTF.

The V and J genes are TRBV7-6 and TRBJ1-4; D call uncertain. The CDR3 runs 15 residues. Germline CDR1 is SGHVS and CDR2 is FNYEAQ. V lost 7 bases to trimming and J lost 0 bases, with 12 bases between them. CDR3 DNA: TGTGCCAGCAACACAGTTGCAGCAACTAATGAAAAACTGTTTTTT. Protein product: CASNTVAATNEKLFF.

V is TRBV6-5 and J is TRBJ1-2; D is unclear. Germline-derived CDR1 and CDR2 are MNHEY and SVGAGI. The CDR3 length is 15 residues. The V end was cut by 1 base, the J end by 10 bases, with 19 bases between. The CDR3 bases are TGTGCCAGCAGTTACTATCCTTGGAGGTCCTCCGCCTACACCTTC. This encodes CASSYYPWRSSAYTF.

The CDR3 nucleotides are TGCAGCGTCGACCCGACAGGTGGGGGTGAGCAGTTCTTC. Protein product: CSVDPTGGGEQFF. This chain links TRBV29-1 with TRBJ2-1; D possibly corresponds to TRBD1 (6 bases). Germline CDR1 is SQVTM and CDR2 is ANQGSEA. V dropped 6 bases and J dropped 9 bases, with 18 bases sitting between them. The CDR3 has 13 residues.

The gene calls are TRBV5-6 and TRBJ2-3; D is possibly TRBD1 (6 bases). The germline gives CDR1 SGHDT, CDR2 YYEEEE. V gave up 2 bases and J gave up 6 bases, with 16 bases separating them. The CDR3 runs to 15 residues. The CDR3 loop is CASSLVGPRGDTQYF. The CDR3 bases are TGTGCCAGCAGCTTAGTGGGACCTAGGGGGGATACGCAGTATTTT.

The V call is TRBV6-5, the J call TRBJ2-7; 9 bases line up with TRBD2. J lost 4 bases, V lost 0 bases, and 4 bases had no gene match. The CDR3 totals 15 residues. The germline V gene encodes CDR1 MNHEY and CDR2 SVGAGI. The CDR3 protein is CASSYSPSGIYEQYF. The CDR3 DNA reads as TGTGCCAGCAGTTACTCGCCTAGCGGGATATACGAGCAGTACTTC.

This chain joins TRBV9 and TRBJ1-2, with 10 bases fitting TRBD1. Germline V gene sequence: CDR1 SGDLS, CDR2 YYNGEE. The CDR3 sequence is 15 residues long. With V trimmed by 3 bases and J by 5 bases, 7 bases remained unmatched. The CDR3 sequence: CASSAPTGGAYGYTF. The CDR3 DNA sequence: TGTGCCAGCAGCGCCCCGACAGGGGGCGCATATGGCTACACCTTC.

The chain combines TRBV4-1 with TRBJ2-2; 7 positions agree with TRBD2. The CDR3 length is 15 residues. The germline V gene has CDR1 MGHRA and CDR2 YSYEKL. With 7 bases clipped from V and 4 bases from J, the junction kept 9 bases outside the gene matches. The CDR3 protein is CASKPPGLFTGELFF. Written as DNA, the CDR3 is TGCGCCAGCAAACCTCCGGGACTATTCACCGGGGAGCTGTTTTTT.

CDR3 region: CASSRLAQESAGELFF. CDR3 DNA: TGTGCCAGCTCACGTCTTGCTCAGGAATCGGCCGGGGAGCTGTTTTTT. The chain uses TRBV18 and TRBJ2-2; D remains ambiguous. Germline loops: CDR1 KGHSH, CDR2 LQKENI. Trimming cost V 4 bases and J 6 bases, with 18 bases left between them. This CDR3 comprises 16 residues.

This CDR3 is CASSFGLASEQYF. The CDR3 nucleotides read TGTGCCAGCAGCTTCGGCCTAGCGAGTGAGCAGTACTTC. This chain connects TRBV5-6 to TRBJ2-7, with D possibly matching TRBD2 (6 bases). V was clipped by 2 bases and J by 7 bases, with 13 bases between them. CDR1 and CDR2 (germline): SGHDT, YYEEEE. CDR3 length: 13 residues. Supplemented by reference TRBV5-6 and TRBJ2-7, the full variable domain reads DAGVTQSPTHLIKTRGQQVTLRCSPKSGHDTVSWYQQALGQGPQFIFQYYEEEERQRGNFPDRFSGHQFPNYSSELNVNALLLGDSALYLCASSFGLASEQYFGPGTRLTVT.

V and J are TRBV18 and TRBJ2-5, with a weak D call TRBD2 (5 bases). Germline values: CDR1 KGHSH, CDR2 LQKENI. CDR3 length: 17 amino acids. V was pared by 6 bases and J by 3 bases, with 23 bases between. CDR3 region: CASSTESVLFGEETQYF. Here the CDR3 DNA reads TGTGCCAGCTCCACCGAGTCGGTTTTATTCGGGGAAGAGACCCAGTACTTC.

Here the CDR3 reads CAISEAGTRSNEQFF. CDR3 coding DNA: TGTGCCATCAGTGAGGCCGGGACTAGGTCCAATGAGCAGTTCTTC. This chain uses TRBV10-3 with TRBJ2-1, with 8 bases fitting TRBD2. CDR1 ENHRY and CDR2 SYGVKD come from the germline V gene. Trimming at V came to 2 bases and at J to 6 bases, leaving 6 bases not matched to a gene. The length of the CDR3 is 15 residues.

The chain uses TRBV14 and TRBJ2-7; TRBD2 might be the D (5 bases). The CDR3 is 14 amino acids. The germline V and J ends were trimmed by 0 bases and 3 bases, with 9 bases remaining between them. In germline, CDR1 is SGHDN, CDR2 FVKESK. The CDR3 protein is CASSQDGGFYEQYF. In nucleotides, the CDR3 is TGTGCCAGCAGCCAAGATGGAGGTTTCTACGAGCAGTACTTC.

V usage is TRBV7-9 and J usage is TRBJ2-3; 11 positions match TRBD2. V shed 4 bases, J shed 6 bases, and the junction held 6 bases outside the gene matches. This CDR3 spans 15 amino acids. Germline CDR1 and CDR2: SEHNR and FQNEAQ (reference sequence). The CDR3 DNA follows: TGTGCCAGCAGCTATAGCGGGAGGGCCGGGGATACGCAGTATTTT. This encodes CASSYSGRAGDTQYF.

This clone was observed once. V and J are TRBV2 and TRBJ2-7; 8 bases match TRBD2. Germline V gives CDR1 SNHLY, CDR2 FYNNEI. Germline trimming cut 2 bases from V and 3 bases from J; bases unmatched to any gene: 6. There are 15 residues in the CDR3. For the CDR3, the DNA is TGTGCCAGCAGTGAATACGGGGGGGAAATCTACGAGCAGTACTTC. Protein sequence: CASSEYGGEIYEQYF.

The genes are TRBV7-9 and TRBJ2-5; 7 positions match TRBD1. CDR1 is SEHNR, CDR2 FQNEAQ, per germline (reference sequence). The CDR3 loop spans 17 amino acids. The junction had 13 bases not matched to a gene; V was cut back by 1 base and J by 5 bases. In DNA, the CDR3 is TGTGCCAGCAGCTTAGAAGTCAAGGGGGCCATCAGGGAGACCCAGTACTTC. Translated: CASSLEVKGAIRETQYF.

To note about this clone: Other DNA sequences in the sample encode the same CDR3. V is TRBV9 and J is TRBJ2-3, with D uncertain. The V gene lost 3 bases and the J gene lost 2 bases, with 7 bases spanning the gap. Per germline, CDR1 SGDLS and CDR2 YYNGEE. CDR3 size: 13 residues. In nucleotides, the CDR3 is TGTGCCAGCAGCGCTCCGAACACAGATACGCAGTATTTT. Its translation is CASSAPNTDTQYF.

On this clone: In the same sample, other DNA sequences code for this CDR3. The chain recombines TRBV11-2 with TRBJ2-7, with 8 positions matching TRBD2. The germline V gene encodes CDR1 SGHAT and CDR2 FQNNGV. V lost 5 bases, J lost 4 bases, and 1 base stayed unmatched. This CDR3 spans 12 amino acids. This CDR3 reads CASSPGGYEQYF. For the CDR3, the DNA is TGTGCCAGCAGCCCGGGAGGGTACGAGCAGTACTTC. The full variable domain, rest sourced from reference TRBV11-2 and TRBJ2-7, is EAGVAQSPRYKIIEKRQSVAFWCNPISGHATLYWYQQILGQGPKLLIQFQNNGVVDDSQLPKDRFSAERLKGVDSTLKIQPAKLEDSAVYLCASSPGGYEQYFGPGTRLTVT.

Concerning this clone: Additional DNA sequences in this sample encode the identical CDR3. This chain joins TRBV9 and TRBJ2-7; 7 bases agree with TRBD2. The length of the CDR3 is 14 residues. The germline V gene encodes CDR1 SGDLS and CDR2 YYNGEE. The V segment lost 3 bases and the J segment 0 bases; nucleotides outside the gene matches: 3. DNA of the CDR3: TGTGCCAGCAGCGGGGGCGGGAGCTCCTACGAGCAGTACTTC. Amino acid sequence: CASSGGGSSYEQYF.

J is TRBJ2-2 and V is TRBV19; D unclear. Germline CDR1 is LNHDA and CDR2 is SQIVND (reference sequence). This CDR3 is built from 15 residues. V was cut by 3 bases and J by 0 bases, with 8 bases left in between. This CDR3 reads CASSIIASNTGELFF. CDR3 in DNA: TGTGCCAGTAGTATCATCGCCTCGAACACCGGGGAGCTGTTTTTT.

The chain joins TRBV28 to TRBJ2-5; D may be TRBD1 or TRBD2 (10 bases each). The CDR3 length is 21 residues. V lost 4 bases to trimming and J lost 4 bases, with 34 bases between them. Germline V gene data show CDR1 as MDHEN and CDR2 as SYDVKM. The CDR3: CASSSRQGAPLAGPLVETQYF. Here the CDR3 DNA reads TGTGCCAGCAGTTCTAGACAGGGGGCTCCACTAGCGGGACCGTTGGTAGAGACCCAGTACTTC.